The clone carrying this T cell receptor (beta chain) was seen at least ten times. Its antigen is not identified. Researchers defined stable Graves' hyperthyroidism as no ophthalmopathy progression within 18 months. The V gene lost 5 bases and the J gene lost 5 bases, with 10 bases spanning the gap. CDR3 length equals 13 residues. CDR1 and CDR2 (germline): SGHTA, FQGNSA. Authors of the study amplified TCR beta CDR3 regions from RNA transcripts. The study used the HTBI primer set for a first-round RT-PCR of the TCR CDR3. TCRdb fed the multiplex PCR reads into MiXCR, producing one record per CDR3 protein. Of about 590,000 distinct CDR3 sequences listed, approximately 14% are singletons. This entry is derived from a study of T cells in Graves' hyperthyroidism and ophthalmopathy. Overall study context: At the time of initial diagnosis and before any treatment, peripheral blood was collected.

Study conclusions and caveats: Ophthalmopathy stood apart from stable hyperthyroidism in a 13 V-J model.

The sample comprised blood. J is TRBJ1-3 and V is TRBV7-2; D remains unclear. This sequence originates from a woman aged 25 to 39 with Graves' hyperthyroidism. CDR3 in DNA: TGTGCCAGCAGCCCCGACCGACGAAACACCATATATTTT. This translates into CASSPDRRNTIYF.